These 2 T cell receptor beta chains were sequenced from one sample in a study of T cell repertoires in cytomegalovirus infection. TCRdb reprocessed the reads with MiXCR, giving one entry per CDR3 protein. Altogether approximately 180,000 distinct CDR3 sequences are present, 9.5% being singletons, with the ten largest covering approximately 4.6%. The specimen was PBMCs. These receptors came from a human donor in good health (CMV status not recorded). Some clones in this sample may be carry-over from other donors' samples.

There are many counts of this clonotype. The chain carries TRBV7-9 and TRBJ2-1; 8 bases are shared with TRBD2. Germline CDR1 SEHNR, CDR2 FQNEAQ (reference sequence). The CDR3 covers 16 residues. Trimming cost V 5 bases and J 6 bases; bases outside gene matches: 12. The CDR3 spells CASSPPGSGGFNEQFF. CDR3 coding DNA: TGTGCCAGCAGCCCCCCGGGCAGCGGGGGTTTCAATGAGCAGTTCTTC.

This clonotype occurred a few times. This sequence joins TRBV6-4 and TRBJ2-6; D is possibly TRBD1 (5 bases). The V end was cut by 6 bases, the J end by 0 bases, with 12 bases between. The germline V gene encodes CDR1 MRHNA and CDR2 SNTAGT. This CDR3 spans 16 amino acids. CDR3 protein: CASSPQETSGANVLTF. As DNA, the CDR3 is TGTGCCAGCAGCCCACAGGAAACCTCTGGGGCCAACGTCCTGACTTTC.